The rows below give T cell receptor beta chains drawn from one sample of a study of OX40 agonist ivuxolimab in advanced cancers. The assay was immunoSEQ multiplex PCR, and TCRdb's table has in-frame clones only and misses some. Among some 21,000 clones listed, 65% to 70% were seen once. Specimen: CD4+ or CD8+ T cells sorted from blood, collected in a trial of the OX40 agonist ivuxolimab. The receptors shown here come from an adult with an advanced solid tumor such as melanoma, head and neck, liver or kidney cancer. The CDR3 runs from the conserved cysteine through the conserved F or W. Fields, in order: CDR3 DNA, CDR3 protein, J gene, V gene, D gene, clone size. D genes are given only for firm matches. Where a row states a size, it is once, few, many or the class of an expanded clone; other rows omit it.

cdr3_nt: TGTGCCAGCAGTACGGACCCTAACTATGGCTACACCTTC; cdr3_aa: CASSTDPNYGYTF; j_call: TRBJ1-2; v_call: TRBV6-6; d_call: -; clone_size: -
cdr3_nt: TGTGCCAGCAGCCTCCAGAACACCGGGGAGCTGTTTTTT; cdr3_aa: CASSLQNTGELFF; j_call: TRBJ2-2; v_call: TRBV5-4; d_call: -; clone_size: medium-sized
cdr3_nt: TGTGCCAGCAGTTTCGACAGGGAGAGCGAGCAGTACTTC; cdr3_aa: CASSFDRESEQYF; j_call: TRBJ2-7; v_call: TRBV28; d_call: TRBD1; clone_size: once
cdr3_nt: TGTGCCAGCAGTCCGACAGGGGGCTTCTACAATGAGCAGTTCTTC; cdr3_aa: CASSPTGGFYNEQFF; j_call: TRBJ2-1; v_call: TRBV6-4; d_call: TRBD1; clone_size: -
cdr3_nt: TGTGCCAGCAGCTTAGGACAGTCTGGCTACACCTTC; cdr3_aa: CASSLGQSGYTF; j_call: TRBJ1-2; v_call: TRBV11-2; d_call: -; clone_size: -
cdr3_nt: TGTGCCAGCAGCTTAGACGGTCCCGGGACAGGGACCTACACCTTC; cdr3_aa: CASSLDGPGTGTYTF; j_call: TRBJ1-2; v_call: TRBV7-8; d_call: TRBD1; clone_size: -
cdr3_nt: TGTGCCAGCAGTTTAAGGCCGGGGCTAACCTACGAGCAGTACTTC; cdr3_aa: CASSLRPGLTYEQYF; j_call: TRBJ2-7; v_call: TRBV27; d_call: -; clone_size: -
cdr3_nt: TGCGCCAGCAGCCAAAGTCCCCCGGGAGAAATTCCCTACGAGCAGTACTTC; cdr3_aa: CASSQSPPGEIPYEQYF; j_call: TRBJ2-7; v_call: TRBV4-1; d_call: -; clone_size: few
cdr3_nt: TGTGCCAGCAGTTACTCGATGAGCGGGGGGCAAGCTTTCTTT; cdr3_aa: CASSYSMSGGQAFF; j_call: TRBJ1-1; v_call: TRBV6-5; d_call: -; clone_size: -
cdr3_nt: TGTGCCAGCAGCCTGGGACAGCAAGAGACCCAGTACTTC; cdr3_aa: CASSLGQQETQYF; j_call: TRBJ2-5; v_call: TRBV7-9; d_call: TRBD1; clone_size: -
cdr3_nt: TGTGCCAGCAGCTGGCACCGGGACTCCGGGGGCGAACACCGGGGAGCTGTTTTT; cdr3_aa: CASSWHRDSGGEHRGAVF; j_call: TRBJ2-2; v_call: TRBV21-1; d_call: -; clone_size: -
cdr3_nt: TGTGCCAGTAGTGCCAGACGGTGGAACACCGGGGAGCTGTTTTTT; cdr3_aa: CASSARRWNTGELFF; j_call: TRBJ2-2; v_call: TRBV19; d_call: -; clone_size: -
cdr3_nt: TGTGCCGCAAGGGGTAGCGCCACCTACGAGCAGTACTTC; cdr3_aa: CAARGSATYEQYF; j_call: TRBJ2-7; v_call: TRBV2; d_call: -; clone_size: once
cdr3_nt: TGCGCCAGCAGCCAAAGGAAAGAGAACACTGAAGCTTTCTTT; cdr3_aa: CASSQRKENTEAFF; j_call: TRBJ1-1; v_call: TRBV5-2; d_call: -; clone_size: once
cdr3_nt: TGCGCCAGCAGCTTGGACAGGCCGGATGAGCAGTTCTTC; cdr3_aa: CASSLDRPDEQFF; j_call: TRBJ2-1; v_call: TRBV5-1; d_call: -; clone_size: -
cdr3_nt: TGTGCCAGCTCACCAGTCCCCTACGAGCAGTACTTC; cdr3_aa: CASSPVPYEQYF; j_call: TRBJ2-7; v_call: TRBV18; d_call: -; clone_size: few
cdr3_nt: TGTGCCAGCAGCCCAGCAGAATCGCATGGCTACACCTTC; cdr3_aa: CASSPAESHGYTF; j_call: TRBJ1-2; v_call: TRBV5-4; d_call: -; clone_size: once
cdr3_nt: TGTGCCAGCAGCTACCTAGCGGGAGGTTACGAGCAGTACTTC; cdr3_aa: CASSYLAGGYEQYF; j_call: TRBJ2-7; v_call: TRBV5-6; d_call: TRBD2; clone_size: -
cdr3_nt: TGTGCCAGCAGCTTAGCTACGGGACGGAACTCCTACGAGCAGTACTTC; cdr3_aa: CASSLATGRNSYEQYF; j_call: TRBJ2-7; v_call: TRBV7-2; d_call: -; clone_size: -
cdr3_nt: TGTGCCAGCAGCCTTGGGATAGCGGGGCTTACCGGGGAGCTGTTTTTT; cdr3_aa: CASSLGIAGLTGELFF; j_call: TRBJ2-2; v_call: TRBV13; d_call: TRBD2; clone_size: -
cdr3_nt: TGTGCCAGCAGCCAAGGGGAGGGGGGGCGAGGAGATACGCAGTATTTT; cdr3_aa: CASSQGEGGRGDTQYF; j_call: TRBJ2-3; v_call: TRBV4-2; d_call: -; clone_size: many
cdr3_nt: TGTGCCAGCAGTCATGGCTACACCTTC; cdr3_aa: CASSHGYTF; j_call: TRBJ1-2; v_call: TRBV6-1; d_call: -; clone_size: -
cdr3_nt: TGTGCCAGCAGTTTACTGGAGGGCAGGAACACCGGGGAGCTGTTTTTT; cdr3_aa: CASSLLEGRNTGELFF; j_call: TRBJ2-2; v_call: TRBV28; d_call: -; clone_size: few
cdr3_nt: TGTGCCAGCAGCGTAGCCGTCACGGCAGATACGCAGTATTTT; cdr3_aa: CASSVAVTADTQYF; j_call: TRBJ2-3; v_call: TRBV9; d_call: -; clone_size: once
cdr3_nt: TGTGCCATCACGGCAAATCAAGAGACCCAGTACTTC; cdr3_aa: CAITANQETQYF; j_call: TRBJ2-5; v_call: TRBV10-3; d_call: -; clone_size: few
cdr3_nt: TGCGCCAGCAGCTTACTAGCGGGAGGAAGCACAGATACGCAGTATTTT; cdr3_aa: CASSLLAGGSTDTQYF; j_call: TRBJ2-3; v_call: TRBV5-1; d_call: TRBD2; clone_size: -
cdr3_nt: TGTGCCAGTGTTGTCAGCCACATCCCATATAGCAATCAGCCCCAGCATTTT; cdr3_aa: CASVVSHIPYSNQPQHF; j_call: TRBJ1-5; v_call: TRBV19; d_call: -; clone_size: few
cdr3_nt: TGTGCCACCTCCGACGGTCGAGGTGAGCAGTTCTTC; cdr3_aa: CATSDGRGEQFF; j_call: TRBJ2-1; v_call: TRBV19; d_call: -; clone_size: -
cdr3_nt: TGTGCCATCAGTGAGACCCCAGGGGATTACTATGGCTACACCTTC; cdr3_aa: CAISETPGDYYGYTF; j_call: TRBJ1-2; v_call: TRBV10-3; d_call: -; clone_size: -
cdr3_nt: TGTGCCAGCAGTGAAAAAGAGACCCAGTACTTC; cdr3_aa: CASSEKETQYF; j_call: TRBJ2-5; v_call: TRBV2; d_call: -; clone_size: -
cdr3_nt: TGTGCCAGCAGCCAACTAGGAGGGACAGGGGGAGCTTTCTTT; cdr3_aa: CASSQLGGTGGAFF; j_call: TRBJ1-1; v_call: TRBV7-9; d_call: TRBD1; clone_size: few
cdr3_nt: TGCGCCAGCAGCTGGGACCGGGACAGGGGGCCTGGGGCCAACGTCCTGACTTTC; cdr3_aa: CASSWDRDRGPGANVLTF; j_call: TRBJ2-6; v_call: TRBV5-1; d_call: TRBD1; clone_size: few
cdr3_nt: TGCGCCAGCAGCCACGATTTTACAGGTGGATGGGGCGAGCAGTACTTC; cdr3_aa: CASSHDFTGGWGEQYF; j_call: TRBJ2-7; v_call: TRBV4-3; d_call: -; clone_size: -
cdr3_nt: TGTGCCAGCAGGCACAGGGGGCTCACTGAAGCTTTCTTT; cdr3_aa: CASRHRGLTEAFF; j_call: TRBJ1-1; v_call: TRBV6-5; d_call: TRBD1; clone_size: -
cdr3_nt: TGTGCCAGCAGTGGACTAGCGGGGGGGGCAGATACGCAGTATTTT; cdr3_aa: CASSGLAGGADTQYF; j_call: TRBJ2-3; v_call: TRBV6-1; d_call: TRBD2; clone_size: -
cdr3_nt: TGTGCCAGTAGTATTGGGACCCGCTCGAATGAGCAGTTCTTC; cdr3_aa: CASSIGTRSNEQFF; j_call: TRBJ2-1; v_call: TRBV19; d_call: -; clone_size: -
cdr3_nt: TGTGCCAGCAGTGAAACTAGCGGGGCCTACGAGCAGTACTTC; cdr3_aa: CASSETSGAYEQYF; j_call: TRBJ2-7; v_call: TRBV28; d_call: TRBD2; clone_size: -
cdr3_nt: TGTGCCAGCAGCACGGGACTAGCGGGACTCCGGGAAGAGACCCAGTACTTC; cdr3_aa: CASSTGLAGLREETQYF; j_call: TRBJ2-5; v_call: TRBV11-2; d_call: TRBD2; clone_size: -
cdr3_nt: TGTGCCAGCAGCTCGACAGGGGGCTCCTACGAGCAGTACTTC; cdr3_aa: CASSSTGGSYEQYF; j_call: TRBJ2-7; v_call: TRBV13; d_call: TRBD1; clone_size: -
cdr3_nt: TGTGCCAGCAGTTTCGTTCTCTTTGGCCTAGCCTATGAGCAGTTCTTC; cdr3_aa: CASSFVLFGLAYEQFF; j_call: TRBJ2-1; v_call: TRBV28; d_call: -; clone_size: -
cdr3_nt: TGTGCCAGCAGTTACTCGGGGTACTCCTACGAGCAGTACTTC; cdr3_aa: CASSYSGYSYEQYF; j_call: TRBJ2-7; v_call: TRBV6-5; d_call: -; clone_size: -
cdr3_nt: TGTGCCAGCTCACCACTAGCGGGAGTCCCCGACAATGAGCAGTTCTTC; cdr3_aa: CASSPLAGVPDNEQFF; j_call: TRBJ2-1; v_call: TRBV18; d_call: TRBD2; clone_size: -
cdr3_nt: TGCGCCAGCAGCTTTGAATACGAGCAGTACTTC; cdr3_aa: CASSFEYEQYF; j_call: TRBJ2-7; v_call: TRBV5-1; d_call: -; clone_size: -